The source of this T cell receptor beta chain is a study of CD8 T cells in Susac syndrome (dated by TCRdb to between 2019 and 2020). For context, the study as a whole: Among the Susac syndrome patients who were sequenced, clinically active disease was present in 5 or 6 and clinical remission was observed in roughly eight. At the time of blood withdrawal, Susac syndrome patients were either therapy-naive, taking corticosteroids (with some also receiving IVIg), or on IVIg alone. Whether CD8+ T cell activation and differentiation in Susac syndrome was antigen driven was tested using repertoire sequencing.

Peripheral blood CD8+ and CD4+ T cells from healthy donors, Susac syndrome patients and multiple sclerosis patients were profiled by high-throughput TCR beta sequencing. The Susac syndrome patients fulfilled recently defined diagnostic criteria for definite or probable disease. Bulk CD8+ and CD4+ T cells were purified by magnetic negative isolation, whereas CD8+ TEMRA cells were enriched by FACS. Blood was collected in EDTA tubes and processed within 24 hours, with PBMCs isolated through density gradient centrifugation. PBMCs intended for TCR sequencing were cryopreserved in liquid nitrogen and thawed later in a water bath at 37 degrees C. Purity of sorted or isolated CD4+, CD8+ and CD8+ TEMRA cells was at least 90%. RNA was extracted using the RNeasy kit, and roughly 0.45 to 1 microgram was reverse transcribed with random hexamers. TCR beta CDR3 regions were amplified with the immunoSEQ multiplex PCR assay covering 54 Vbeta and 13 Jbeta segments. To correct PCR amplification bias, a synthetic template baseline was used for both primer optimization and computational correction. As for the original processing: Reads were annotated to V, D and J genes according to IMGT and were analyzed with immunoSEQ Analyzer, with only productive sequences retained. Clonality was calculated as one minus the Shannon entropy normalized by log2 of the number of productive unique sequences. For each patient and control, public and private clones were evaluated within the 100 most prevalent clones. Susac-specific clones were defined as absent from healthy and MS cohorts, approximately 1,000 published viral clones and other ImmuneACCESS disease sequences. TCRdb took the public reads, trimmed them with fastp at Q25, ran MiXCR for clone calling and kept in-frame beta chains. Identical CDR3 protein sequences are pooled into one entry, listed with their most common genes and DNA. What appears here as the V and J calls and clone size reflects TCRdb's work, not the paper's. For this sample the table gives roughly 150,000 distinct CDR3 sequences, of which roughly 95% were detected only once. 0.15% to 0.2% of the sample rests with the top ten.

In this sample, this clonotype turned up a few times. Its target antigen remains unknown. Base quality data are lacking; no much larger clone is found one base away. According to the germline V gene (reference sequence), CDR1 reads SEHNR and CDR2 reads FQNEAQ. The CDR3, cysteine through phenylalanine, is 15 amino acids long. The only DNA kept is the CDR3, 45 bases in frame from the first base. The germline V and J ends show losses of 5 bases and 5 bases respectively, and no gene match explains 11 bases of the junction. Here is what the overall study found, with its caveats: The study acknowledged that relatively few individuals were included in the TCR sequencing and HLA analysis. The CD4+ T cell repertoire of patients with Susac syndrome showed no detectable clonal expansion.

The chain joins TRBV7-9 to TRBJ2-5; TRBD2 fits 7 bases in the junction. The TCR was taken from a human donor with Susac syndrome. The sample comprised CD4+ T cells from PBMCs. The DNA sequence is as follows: TGTGCCAGCAGCCTCGGGACTATCAAGAGTGAGACCCAGTACTTC. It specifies CASSLGTIKSETQYF.